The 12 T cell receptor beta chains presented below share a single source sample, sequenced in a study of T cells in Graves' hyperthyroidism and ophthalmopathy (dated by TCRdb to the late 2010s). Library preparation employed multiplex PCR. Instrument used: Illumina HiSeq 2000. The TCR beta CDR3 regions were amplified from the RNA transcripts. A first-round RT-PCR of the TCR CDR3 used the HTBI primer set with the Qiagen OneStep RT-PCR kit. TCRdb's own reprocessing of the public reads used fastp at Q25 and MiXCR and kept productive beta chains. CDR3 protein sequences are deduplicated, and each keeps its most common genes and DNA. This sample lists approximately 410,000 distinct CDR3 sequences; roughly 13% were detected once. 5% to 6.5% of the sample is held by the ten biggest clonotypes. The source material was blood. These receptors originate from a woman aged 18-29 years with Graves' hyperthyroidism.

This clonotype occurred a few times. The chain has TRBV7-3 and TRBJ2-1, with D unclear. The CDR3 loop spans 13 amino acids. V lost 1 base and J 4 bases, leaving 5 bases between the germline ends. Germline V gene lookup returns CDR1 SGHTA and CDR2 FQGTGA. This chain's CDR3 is CASSLILYNEQFF. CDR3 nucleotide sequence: TGTGCCAGCAGCTTAATACTTTACAATGAGCAGTTCTTC.

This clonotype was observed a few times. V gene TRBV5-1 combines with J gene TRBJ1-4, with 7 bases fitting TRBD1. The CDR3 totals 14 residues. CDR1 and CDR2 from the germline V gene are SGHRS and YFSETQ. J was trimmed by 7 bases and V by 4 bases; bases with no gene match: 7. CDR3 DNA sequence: TGCGCCAGCAGCCAAAACAGGGGCACTGAAAAACTGTTTTTT. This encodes CASSQNRGTEKLFF.

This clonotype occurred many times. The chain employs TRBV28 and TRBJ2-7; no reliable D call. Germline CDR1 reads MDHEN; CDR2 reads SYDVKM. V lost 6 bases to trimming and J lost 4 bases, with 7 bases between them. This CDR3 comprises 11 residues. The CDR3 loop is CASSQEYEQYF. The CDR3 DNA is TGTGCCAGCAGCCAGGAATACGAGCAGTACTTC.

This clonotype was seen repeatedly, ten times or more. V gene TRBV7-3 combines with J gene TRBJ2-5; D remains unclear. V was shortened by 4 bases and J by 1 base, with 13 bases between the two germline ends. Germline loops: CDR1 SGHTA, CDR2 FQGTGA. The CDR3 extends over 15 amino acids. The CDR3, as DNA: TGTGCCAGCAGCTCCGCCCCGGCGGCCCAAGAGACCCAGTACTTC. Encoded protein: CASSSAPAAQETQYF.

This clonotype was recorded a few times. In nucleotides, the CDR3 is TGCGCCAGCAGTGAGTCGACCGTTCACAATGAGCAGTTCTTC. Encoded protein: CASSESTVHNEQFF. The chain carries TRBV10-1 and TRBJ2-1; unclear D gene. Germline V CDR1 and CDR2: WNHNN, SYGVQD (reference sequence). The CDR3 consists of 14 residues. Trimming left V 0 bases short and J 5 bases short, with 8 bases between.

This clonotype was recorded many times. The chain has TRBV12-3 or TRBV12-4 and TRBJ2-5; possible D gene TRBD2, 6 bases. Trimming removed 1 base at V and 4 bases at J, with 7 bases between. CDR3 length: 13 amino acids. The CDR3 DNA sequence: TGTGCCAGCAGTTTAGAAGCGGGAGAGACCCAGTACTTC. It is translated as CASSLEAGETQYF.

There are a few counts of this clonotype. CDR3 nucleotides: TGTGCCAGCAGCCCCCGGGGGCTCGCCGGGGAGCTGTTTTTT. Translated, it gives CASSPRGLAGELFF. The V call is TRBV11-3, the J call TRBJ2-2; D tentatively reads TRBD1 or TRBD2 (6 bases each). The V gene's germline CDR1 is SGHNT and CDR2 YENEEA. V dropped 5 bases and J dropped 6 bases, with 13 bases sitting between them. This CDR3 has 14 residues.

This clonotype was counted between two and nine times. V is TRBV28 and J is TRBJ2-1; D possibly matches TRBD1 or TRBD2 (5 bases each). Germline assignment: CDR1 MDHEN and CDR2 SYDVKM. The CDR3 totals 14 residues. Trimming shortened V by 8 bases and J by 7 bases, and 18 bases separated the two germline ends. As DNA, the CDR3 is TGTGCCAGCGGTCGGGTCGGGGACCTAAATGAGCAGTTCTTC. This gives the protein CASGRVGDLNEQFF.

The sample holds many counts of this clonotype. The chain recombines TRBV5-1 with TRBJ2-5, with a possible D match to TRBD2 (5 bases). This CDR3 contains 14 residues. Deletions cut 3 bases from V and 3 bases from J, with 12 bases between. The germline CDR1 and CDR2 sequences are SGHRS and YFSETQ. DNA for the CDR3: TGCGCCAGCAGCTCTACCGGGGAAAAAGAGACCCAGTACTTC. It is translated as CASSSTGEKETQYF. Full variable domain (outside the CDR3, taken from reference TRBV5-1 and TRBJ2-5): KAGVTQTPRYLIKTRGQQVTLSCSPISGHRSVSWYQQTPGQGLQFLFEYFSETQRNKGNFPGRFSGRQFSNSRSEMNVSTLELGDSALYLCASSSTGEKETQYFGPGTRLLVL.

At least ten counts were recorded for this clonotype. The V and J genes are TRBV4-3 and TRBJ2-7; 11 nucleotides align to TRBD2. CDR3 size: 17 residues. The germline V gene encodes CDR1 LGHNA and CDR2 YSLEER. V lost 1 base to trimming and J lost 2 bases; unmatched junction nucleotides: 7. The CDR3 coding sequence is TGCGCCAGCAGCCAAGCCTTAGCGGGAGGGGGAACCTACGAGCAGTACTTC. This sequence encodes CASSQALAGGGTYEQYF.

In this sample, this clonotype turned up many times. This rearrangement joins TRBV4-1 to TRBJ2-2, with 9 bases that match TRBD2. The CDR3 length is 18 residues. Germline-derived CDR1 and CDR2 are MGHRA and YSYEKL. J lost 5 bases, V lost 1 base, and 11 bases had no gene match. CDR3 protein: CASSQGGARGRETGELFF. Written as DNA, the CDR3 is TGCGCCAGCAGCCAAGGGGGTGCGCGCGGGAGGGAAACCGGGGAGCTGTTTTTT.

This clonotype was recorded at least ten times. The CDR3 sequence is CSASKGRPTEAFF. CDR3 coding DNA: TGCAGTGCTAGTAAAGGTCGGCCCACTGAAGCTTTCTTT. The chain employs TRBV20-1 and TRBJ1-1, with D unresolved. Trimming took 3 bases from V and 4 from J, leaving 12 bases between them. This CDR3 spans 13 amino acids. Germline V CDR1 and CDR2: DFQATT, SNEGSKA (reference sequence).